This entry lists 6 T cell receptor beta chains sequenced from one sample in a study of cytomegalovirus exposure and HLA in healthy donors (TCRdb year 2017). The protocol used for the library was the immunoSEQ multiplex PCR assay. For the multiplex PCR, a mixture combining 60 forward primers for TCR Vbeta segments and 13 reverse primers for TCR Jbeta segments was used. TCRdb provides this immuneACCESS table in a form limited to in-frame rearrangements. Some clones are lacking; in checked studies, under half of them reflect an unresolved V gene, and why the rest are absent is not known. The sample table contains some 120,000 clones; only one count was recorded for about 72% of them. Of the sample, about 1.5% is held by the ten largest clones. The sample taken for sequencing was PBMCs. These receptors originate from a man aged 25-45 years in good health and CMV-seropositive.

This clone was detected once. The V and J genes are TRBV7-3 and TRBJ1-2; a possible D gene is TRBD1 (5 bases). This CDR3 is built from 14 residues. Trimming took 1 base from V and 2 from J, leaving 8 bases between them. CDR1 SGHTA and CDR2 FQGTGA come from the germline V gene. CDR3 sequence (DNA): TGTGCCAGCAGCTTAATCGGGGGAAACTATGGCTACACCTTC. Protein sequence: CASSLIGGNYGYTF.

CDR3 residues: CASSLGAGSNEKLFF. The CDR3 DNA reads as TGCGCCAGCAGCTTGGGGGCAGGGTCAAATGAAAAACTGTTTTTT. V and J are TRBV5-1 and TRBJ1-4, with a possible D match to TRBD1 (5 bases). Looked up from germline, CDR1 is SGHRS and CDR2 is YFSETQ. This CDR3 has 15 residues. V was trimmed by 0 bases and J by 5 bases, leaving 11 bases between them.

The rearrangement joins TRBV6-4 to TRBJ2-1, with a possible D match to TRBD1 (5 bases). The V and J ends lost 3 bases and 6 bases respectively, with 15 bases between them. CDR3 length: 15 residues. Germline V gene sequence: CDR1 MRHNA, CDR2 SNTAGT. CDR3 amino acids: CASSDIEVGVNEQFF. CDR3 coding DNA: TGTGCCAGCAGTGATATCGAAGTAGGGGTCAATGAGCAGTTCTTC.

This clone occurred a few times. The chain carries TRBV16 and TRBJ2-3; 7 nucleotides agree with TRBD1. The CDR3 spans 14 residues. Germline V CDR1 and CDR2: KGHSY, FQNENV. V was clipped by 4 bases and J by 3 bases; unmatched bases: 4. CDR3 amino acids: CASSLKGATDTQYF. The CDR3 nucleotides read TGTGCCAGCAGCCTCAAGGGGGCTACAGATACGCAGTATTTT.

The genes are TRBV5-1 and TRBJ2-5, with 15 bases fitting TRBD2. V lost 4 bases to trimming and J lost 5 bases; unmatched junction nucleotides: 6. This CDR3 has 16 amino acids. The germline gives CDR1 SGHRS, CDR2 YFSETQ. The CDR3 DNA is TGCGCCAGCAGCCGGGGGACTAGCGGGAGGAGTGAGACCCAGTACTTC. It translates to CASSRGTSGRSETQYF.

The chain uses TRBV7-9 and TRBJ2-3; a weak D match, TRBD1 (6 bases). V lost 4 bases, J lost 1 base, and 9 bases lay in between. Per the germline V gene, CDR1 is SEHNR and CDR2 is FQNEAQ (reference sequence). This CDR3 comprises 14 residues. The CDR3 loop is CASSSNRGTDTQYF. CDR3 coding DNA: TGTGCCAGCAGCTCAAACAGGGGCACAGATACGCAGTATTTT. Together with reference TRBV7-9 and TRBJ2-3, the CDR3 gives the full variable domain: DTGVSQNPRHKITKRGQNVTFRCDPISEHNRLYWYRQTLGQGPEFLTYFQNEAQLEKSRLLSDRFSAERPKGSFSTLEIQRTEQGDSAMYLCASSSNRGTDTQYFGPGTRLTVL.